A single T cell receptor beta chain is shown here with its context. Which antigen it targets is not known. No base quality values were provided; no much bigger clone lies one nucleotide off. The junction shows trimming of 4 bases on V and 5 bases on J, plus 19 bases between the germline ends. The germline V gene provides CDR1 SGHRS and CDR2 YFSETQ. The CDR3, from cysteine to phenylalanine, totals 15 residues. The CDR3 DNA has 45 bases and is translated from base 1. The data were taken from a study of cytomegalovirus exposure and HLA in healthy donors (dated by TCRdb to 2015 to 2018). Describing the broader study: According to an earlier analysis of several hundred of the donors, 150 million to 200 million T cells yielded over 90 million unique TCR beta sequences and about 300 Gb of sequence data. The number of typed donors differed by locus: about 620-640 for A, B, C, DRB1 and DQB1; 500 to 550 for DQA1; over 600 for DPA1; and about 450 for DPB1. Across some 400 genotyped donors of the cohort, an average of about 240,000 unique TCR beta nucleotide sequences per donor were sequenced, and approximately 17% of those sequences were non-productive. An earlier analysis of several hundred of the donors applied high-throughput TCR beta sequencing to assess whether each TCR beta V gene segment acted as functional or pseudogenic. A later genetic analysis used genome-wide SNP genotypes for about 65% of the 666 donors, treating that subset as a discovery cohort. All discovery cohort repertoires had been generated on a single sequencing platform. Donor age, sex, ethnicity and CMV serostatus were compiled alongside the repertoire data. Five DR-DQ haplotypes were handled as single units for association and clustering, since linkage in the cohort was strong. Of the 300 to 500 genotyped donors, 65% to 90% were placed in the genetic ancestry cluster associated with self-reported Caucasian donors. The study combined high-throughput TCR immunosequencing, statistical association of individual TCRs with disease status, and machine learning to predict cytomegalovirus infection status. HLA typing covered class I and class II loci at four-digit resolution. An early release covering roughly 640 HLA-typed donors comprised about 300 gigabases of sequencing data and roughly 85 million unique TCR sequences. Besides the first cohort of roughly 660 subjects, a separate validation cohort made up of over 100 different subjects was used. The later analysis used no new phenotypic data to find candidate immune exposures, relying instead on TCR beta sequences and their occurrence across donors. The study profiled the T cell repertoires of about 720 subjects by immunosequencing and related them to cytomegalovirus serostatus. The aim of the study was to test whether cataloging public T cell receptors could identify signatures of past pathogen exposure. A later analysis re-analyzed previously published TCR beta repertoires from about 730 donors and added high-resolution HLA genotyping to study TCR occurrence patterns. Findings and caveats that apply to the study as a whole: Specific HLA alleles were associated with about 17,000 TCR beta sequences at a false discovery rate of 0.05 in a later analysis. In the study, approximately 150 TCR beta chains were listed as associated with cytomegalovirus. The sequencing pipeline was judged likely to have produced a cluster of highly shared sequence variants as a technical artifact. Cytomegalovirus status was reported to be diagnosed by the classifier with high specificity and sensitivity in both the original and validation cohorts. Because the 87-base-pair reads could not distinguish some IMGT-functional V segments, including TRBV6-2 and TRBV6-3, those segments were excluded. A later analysis found that most CMV-associated TCR beta chains appeared HLA-restricted, with HLA associations seemingly driven largely by CMV exposure. In a later analysis, HLA-associated TCR beta chains were found to be more clonally expanded and to have lower generation probabilities than equally common non-associated chains. In a later analysis, TCR association rates were found to vary across HLA loci, with the most associated TCRs seen for DRB1 alleles and the fewest for HLA-C alleles. Only TCR beta chains were sequenced in this cohort, and the absence of alpha or paired-chain data limited detectable features. An association between a missense DCLRE1C variant and V-gene and J-gene trimming of TCR beta chains was found in a later genetic analysis and replicated in an independent cohort. It was suggested by the authors that the approach could potentially be generalized to other disease states and immunological phenotypes. While some public TCRs were present in many individuals, most TCR sequences turned up only very rarely across donors. Correlated functional status among segregating V segments might be attributable to linkage disequilibrium, but an unknown experimental factor could not be ruled out. Sequencing depth was assumed to be roughly uniform across donors in the presence/absence analyses, though that assumption may not hold. Because counts were too low, about 18 rarely observed V segments, including chromosome 9 orphons, were excluded from the earlier analysis of 500 to 700 of the donors. In vitro tests confirmed that a few of the cytomegalovirus-associated TCR beta chains recognize cytomegalovirus antigens. In a later genetic analysis, fewer N-insertions in productive TCRs were reported among donors in an Asian-associated ancestry cluster than the approximately 670-donor mean. A further reported finding was that TCR beta sequences accurately predicted the HLA-A and HLA-B alleles for most subjects in the first cohort. HLA typing was unavailable for some donors at each locus, so association tests used only the typed subset. A later analysis reported that several top co-occurrence clusters appeared linked to parvovirus B19, influenza, CMV and Epstein-Barr virus. In an earlier analysis of more than 500 of the donors, most TCR beta V segments appeared in productive rearrangements about 87% or about 30% of the time, broadly matching IMGT annotations. When HLA alleles, especially DR and DQ, strongly co-occurred, attributing TCR associations to individual alleles was difficult. For the cohort, immune exposure information was limited to CMV serostatus.

Libraries were constructed by the immunoSEQ multiplex PCR assay. For the multiplex PCR, a mixture combining 60 forward primers for TCR Vbeta segments and 13 reverse primers for TCR Jbeta segments was used. The CDR3 region of rearranged TCR beta genes was amplified from genomic DNA by a multiplex PCR assay. The Illumina HiSeq System was used to sequence the amplified TCR beta libraries as 87-base-pair reads. The original pipeline was this. In a later analysis, tens of millions of unique TCR beta chains were counted across the approximately 640 repertoires, and roughly 11 million of these chains were shared by at least two donors. To remove PCR and sequencing errors, raw reads were error-corrected and collapsed into unique sequences using a nearest-neighbor algorithm that merged closely related sequences. CDR3 sequences were aligned to IMGT reference sequences to assign V, D and J gene segments. Each retained sequence needed at least a six-nucleotide match to both a V gene segment and a J gene segment. Rearrangements were called productive when the CDR3 lacked stop codons and stayed in frame with V and J; all others were non-productive. CDR3 was defined according to IMGT convention as the region running from the second conserved V-encoded cysteine to the conserved J-encoded phenylalanine. The earlier analysis of about 620 of the donors excluded sequences that lacked an unambiguous match to a single V gene segment. An earlier analysis of about 590 of the donors classified V segments as functional when productive rearrangements were above 56.7% and as segregating when the standard deviation between donors was above 5%. To diagnose cytomegalovirus status from the catalog of TCR beta chain sequences, a statistical classification framework was built. In a later analysis, V and J genes were assigned by comparing TCR nucleotide sequences against IMGT/GENE-DB human TR gene sequences. A later analysis assigned CDR3 sequences and most-parsimonious VDJ recombination scenarios with the TCRdist pipeline. In a later analysis, each TCR beta chain was defined by its CDR3 amino acid sequence together with its V-gene family, and reads lacking a unique V-gene family were excluded. To address suspected cross-contamination and a sequencing artifact, a later analysis removed roughly 580 highly shared, low-generation-probability nucleotide sequences. For each public chain, a later analysis derived a clonal expansion index from normalized ranks of inferred template counts within each repertoire. In a later analysis, generation probabilities were computed using a VDJ recombination model fitted to out-of-frame rearrangements, and the results were checked against IGoR. Hypergeometric tests were used in a later analysis to score TCR-TCR, TCR-HLA and TCR-CMV co-occurrence, with a repertoire-size bias correction applied to the TCR pairs. To estimate false discovery rates, a later analysis permuted the HLA or CMV assignments 20 times. In a later analysis, co-occurring TCRs were grouped using DBSCAN, and TCRdist sequence similarity was added for clustering within HLA-allele-positive subsets. Repertoires with fewer than 30,000 or more than 120,000 public chains were left out of co-occurrence clustering, as were four to six repertoires with anomalous nucleotide sharing. TCRdb limited this immuneACCESS table to in-frame rearrangements with V and J called. A share of clones is missing; checked studies link under half to unresolved V genes, and the rest is unexplained. V and J calls plus clone size are reproduced from that table; the DNA served to infer D and trimming. For this sample there are approximately 150,000 clones; approximately 79% appear just once. Roughly 2.9% of the sample rests with the top ten.

The cohort comprised some 730 healthy bone marrow donors. At the time of sampling, all cohort members were nominally healthy, though unrecorded immune exposures were likely present. The donor tested CMV seronegative and was one of the 352 seronegative cohort members. A peripheral blood sample was provided by each donor, and peripheral blood mononuclear cells were used for TCR beta sequencing. The Qiagen DNeasy Blood Extraction Kit was used to extract genomic DNA from the blood cell samples. The clonotype was recovered from a woman under 40 in good health and CMV-seronegative. Rearrangement joined TRBV5-1 to TRBJ2-7; TRBD1 is a possible D gene, resting on 6 matching bases. Input material: PBMCs. The CDR3 protein is CASSIGQSTVDEQYF. The bases read TGCGCCAGCAGCATCGGACAGAGCACCGTGGACGAGCAGTACTTC.